This T cell receptor beta chain appears in the sequencing data of a study of T cells in Graves' hyperthyroidism and ophthalmopathy. This clonotype has more than one count but fewer than ten. This CDR3 is 13 amino acids long. The V gene end was trimmed by 7 bases and the J gene end by 6 bases; junction bases not matched to a gene: 7. Germline V CDR1 and CDR2: LNHDA, SQIVND (reference sequence). TCR beta CDR3 region amplification was performed from RNA transcripts. An initial round of RT-PCR targeting the TCR CDR3 relied on the HTBI primer set. TCRdb fed the multiplex PCR reads into MiXCR, producing one record per CDR3 protein. The sample has approximately 700,000 distinct CDR3 sequences, roughly 15% seen once; the top ten hold around 7.7%.

This chain connects TRBV19 to TRBJ2-3; 7 bases are shared with TRBD2. This sequence originates from a young man with Graves' hyperthyroidism. The specimen was blood. CDR3 nucleotides: TGTGCCAGTACGAGCGGGAACATGGATACGCAGTATTTT. It translates to CASTSGNMDTQYF. The full variable domain, with the rest looked up from reference TRBV19 and TRBJ2-3, is DGGITQSPKYLFRKEGQNVTLSCEQNLNHDAMYWYRQDPGQGLRLIYYSQIVNDFQKGDIAEGYSVSREKKESFPLTVTSAQKNPTAFYLCASTSGNMDTQYFGPGTRLTVL.